What follows are 28 T cell receptor beta chains derived from one specimen sequenced in a study of T-cell memory formation after mild COVID-19. TCRdb called the 5' RACE reads again in MiXCR, with one record for every CDR3 protein. The sample contains roughly 86,000 distinct CDR3 sequences, around 13% of which appear only once. Sequenced input: PBMCs or a T cell subset sorted from them (not recorded which). Receptor source: an adult woman who had mild COVID-19 (a few samples of this study predate the infection). Cell type and time point are not known.

This clonotype came up many times. The chain is built from TRBV7-6 and TRBJ2-3; a weak D match, TRBD1 (6 bases). The CDR3 has 15 amino acids. V dropped 3 bases and J dropped 3 bases, with 13 bases sitting between them. Germline-derived CDR1 and CDR2 are SGHVS and FNYEAQ. CDR3 bases: TGTGCCAGCAGCTTGACAGGCACTTGGACAGATACGCAGTATTTT. Translation gives CASSLTGTWTDTQYF.

This clonotype was detected a few times. The genes are TRBV3-1 and TRBJ2-7; no reliable D call. Trimming stripped 7 bases from V and 3 bases from J, with 7 bases between. Germline V gene data show CDR1 as LGHDT and CDR2 as YNNKEL (reference sequence). The CDR3 loop spans 11 amino acids. In DNA, the CDR3 is TGTGCCAGCACCGACGGCTACGAGCAGTACTTC. Protein product: CASTDGYEQYF.

At least ten counts were recorded for this clonotype. The chain employs TRBV20-1 and TRBJ2-7; D is perhaps TRBD2 (5 bases). The V end lost 5 bases, the J end lost 2 bases, and 16 bases lay between the germline ends. CDR3 length equals 14 residues. The germline CDR1 and CDR2 sequences are DFQATT and SNEGSKA (reference sequence). The chain's CDR3 is CSARGLDRTYEQYF. CDR3 DNA: TGCAGTGCTCGCGGACTGGACCGAACCTACGAGCAGTACTTC.

This clonotype has a count of ten or more. This sequence joins TRBV7-9 and TRBJ2-3, with TRBD1 matching over 8 bases. V dropped 4 bases and J dropped 2; count of bases not matched to a gene: 5. This CDR3 comprises 15 residues. CDR1 and CDR2 (germline): SEHNR, FQNEAQ (reference sequence). CDR3 in amino acids: CASSSGQETTDTQYF. The CDR3 nucleotides are TGTGCCAGCAGCTCGGGACAGGAGACCACAGATACGCAGTATTTT.

As concerns this clonotype: Its ends do not fully match the called genes, so a read error is possible. The chain carries TRBV7-9 and TRBJ2-3; 8 nucleotides align to TRBD1. The CDR3 spans 14 residues. Germline lookup yields CDR1 SEHNR and CDR2 FQNEAQ (reference sequence). The CDR3 is CAISLGDRGYTQYF. CDR3 sequence (DNA): TGTGCCATCAGCTTAGGAGACAGGGGATATACGCAGTATTTT.

V is TRBV24-1 and J is TRBJ2-2, with no clear D. The CDR3 is made up of 14 amino acids. V was trimmed by 1 base and J by 1 base, leaving 3 bases between them. Germline V gene lookup returns CDR1 KGHDR and CDR2 SFDVKD. For the CDR3, the DNA is TGTGCCACCAGTGATTTAAGGAACACCGGGGAGCTGTTTTTT. This sequence encodes CATSDLRNTGELFF.

This chain joins TRBV6-1 and TRBJ1-2; 10 bases agree with TRBD1. CDR3 length: 13 amino acids. After removal of 5 bases from V and 6 bases from J, the junction contained 3 bases not matched to a gene. The germline V gene has CDR1 MNHNS and CDR2 SASEGT. CDR3: CASSLDRGHGYTF. The CDR3 DNA reads TGTGCCAGCAGTTTAGACAGGGGGCATGGCTACACCTTC.

This clonotype has a handful of counts. The gene calls are TRBV7-9 and TRBJ2-1; D ambiguous. Germline V gene sequence: CDR1 SEHNR, CDR2 FQNEAQ (reference sequence). The V end lost 0 bases, the J end lost 4 bases, and 10 bases lay between the germline ends. The CDR3 runs to 15 residues. The CDR3 DNA is TGTGCCAGCAGCTTAGCCCAGGCTTGGTACAATGAGCAGTTCTTC. It is translated as CASSLAQAWYNEQFF.

There are a few counts of this clonotype. The chain has TRBV7-9 and TRBJ2-7; 8 nucleotides line up with TRBD1. The V segment lost 4 bases and the J segment 1 base; nucleotides outside the gene matches: 9. CDR1 SEHNR and CDR2 FQNEAQ come from the germline V gene (reference sequence). This CDR3 is built from 16 residues. Written as DNA, the CDR3 is TGTGCCAGCAGCTCTAATTCAGGGGGCATATCCTACGAGCAGTACTTC. Translated, it gives CASSSNSGGISYEQYF.

This clonotype was seen ten or more times. The V gene is TRBV9, the J gene TRBJ2-3; D not certain. V lost 0 bases and J 0 bases, leaving 5 bases between the germline ends. The length of the CDR3 is 14 residues. Germline lookup yields CDR1 SGDLS and CDR2 YYNGEE. CDR3 protein: CASSVAGSTDTQYF. In nucleotides, the CDR3 is TGTGCCAGCAGCGTAGCCGGGAGCACAGATACGCAGTATTTT. The whole variable domain, remainder taken from reference TRBV9 and TRBJ2-3, is DSGVTQTPKHLITATGQRVTLRCSPRSGDLSVYWYQQSLDQGLQFLIQYYNGEERAKGNILERFSAQQFPDLHSELNLSSLELGDSALYFCASSVAGSTDTQYFGPGTRLTVL.

V gene TRBV12-3 or TRBV12-4 combines with J gene TRBJ2-3; weak D call: TRBD2 (6 bases). V was pared by 7 bases and J by 2 bases, with 16 bases between. CDR3 size: 15 residues. The CDR3 coding sequence is TGTGCCAGCACCGGCCGGACTACCTTCACAGATACGCAGTATTTT. It codes for CASTGRTTFTDTQYF.

This clonotype was seen repeatedly, ten times or more. The rearrangement links TRBV4-2 to TRBJ2-7; 7 nucleotides match TRBD2. The CDR3 is 17 residues long. From germline, CDR1 is LGHNA and CDR2 YNFKEQ. The V segment lost 1 base and the J segment 0 bases; nucleotides outside the gene matches: 9. CDR3 DNA sequence: TGTGCCAGCAGCCAAGCTACTAGCGCACTGGTCTCCTACGAGCAGTACTTC. Its translation: CASSQATSALVSYEQYF.

This clonotype appeared a few times. The chain combines TRBV4-3 with TRBJ2-3; D uncertain. Deletions cut 5 bases from V and 1 base from J, with 10 bases between. Per germline, CDR1 LGHNA and CDR2 YSLEER. The CDR3 extends over 14 amino acids. The CDR3 region is CASSAMLGTDTQYF. DNA of the CDR3: TGCGCCAGCAGCGCAATGTTGGGCACAGATACGCAGTATTTT.

The CDR3 spells CATSDSAYYNEQFF. Here the CDR3 DNA reads TGTGCCACCAGCGACAGTGCGTATTACAATGAGCAGTTCTTC. V is TRBV15 and J is TRBJ2-1; D might be TRBD1 (5 bases). Looked up from germline, CDR1 is LNHNV and CDR2 is YYDKDF (reference sequence). The CDR3 is 14 amino acids. The V end was cut by 5 bases, the J end by 4 bases, with 12 bases between. The whole variable domain, remainder taken from reference TRBV15 and TRBJ2-1, is DAMVIQNPRYQVTQFGKPVTLSCSQTLNHNVMYWYQQKSSQAPKLLFHYYDKDFNNEADTPDNFQSRRPNTSFCFLDIRSPGLGDTAMYLCATSDSAYYNEQFFGPGTRLTVL.

This clonotype was seen only a few times. The chain joins TRBV15 to TRBJ2-3, with D tentatively TRBD1 (6 bases). The germline gives CDR1 LNHNV, CDR2 YYDKDF (reference sequence). The ends were cut back, 2 bases at V and 10 bases at J, with 7 bases in the middle. This CDR3 has 11 residues. The CDR3 spells CATSRQGPQYF. The DNA of the CDR3 is TGTGCCACCAGCAGACAGGGGCCGCAGTATTTT.

This clonotype was counted a few times. The chain couples TRBV7-2 to TRBJ2-3, with D perhaps matching TRBD2 (6 bases). Germline loops: CDR1 SGHTA, CDR2 FQGNSA. The ends were cut back, 6 bases at V and 2 bases at J, with 15 bases in the middle. This CDR3 is 15 amino acids long. The CDR3, as DNA: TGTGCCAGCAGTCAATTTGCGGGGACCACAGATACGCAGTATTTT. Translating it yields CASSQFAGTTDTQYF. Full variable domain (outside the CDR3, taken from reference TRBV7-2 and TRBJ2-3): GAGVSQSPSNKVTEKGKDVELRCDPISGHTALYWYRQSLGQGLEFLIYFQGNSAPDKSGLPSDRFSAERTGGSVSTLTIQRTQQEDSAVYLCASSQFAGTTDTQYFGPGTRLTVL.

The CDR3 nucleotides read TGTGCCACCAGCAGAGTAGGAGGGGAGCAGTTCTTC. Translated: CATSRVGGEQFF. The chain combines TRBV15 with TRBJ2-1; D possibly corresponds to TRBD2 (6 bases). V lost 1 base to trimming and J lost 10 bases, with 8 bases between them. The germline V gene encodes CDR1 LNHNV and CDR2 YYDKDF (reference sequence). CDR3 length: 12 amino acids. Variable domain in full (rest from reference TRBV15 and TRBJ2-1): DAMVIQNPRYQVTQFGKPVTLSCSQTLNHNVMYWYQQKSSQAPKLLFHYYDKDFNNEADTPDNFQSRRPNTSFCFLDIRSPGLGDTAMYLCATSRVGGEQFFGPGTRLTVL.

This rearrangement joins TRBV29-1 to TRBJ2-2, with 12 positions matching TRBD2. The CDR3 contains 16 residues. Trimming at V came to 4 bases and at J to 3 bases, leaving 6 bases not matched to a gene. The germline V gene encodes CDR1 SQVTM and CDR2 ANQGSEA. CDR3 sequence (DNA): TGCAGCGTTGGACCCGGACTAGCGGGGTACACCGGGGAGCTGTTTTTT. Translating it yields CSVGPGLAGYTGELFF.

This clonotype was seen a few times. The CDR3 loop is CASSLIGGNSYNEQFF. In DNA form, the CDR3 reads TGTGCCAGCAGCTTAATAGGCGGGAACTCCTACAATGAGCAGTTCTTC. The V and J genes are TRBV7-6 and TRBJ2-1; possible D gene TRBD2, 6 bases. In germline, CDR1 is SGHVS, CDR2 FNYEAQ. The CDR3 sequence is 16 residues long. V was clipped by 2 bases and J by 0 bases, with 11 bases between them.

A few counts support this clonotype. The V and J genes are TRBV14 and TRBJ2-1; D could derive from TRBD1 or TRBD2 (6 bases each). The CDR3 covers 14 residues. The V gene's germline CDR1 is SGHDN and CDR2 FVKESK. The V end was cut by 4 bases, the J end by 5 bases, with 12 bases between. The CDR3 DNA sequence: TGTGCCAGCAGCCTGGGGGGCAACCACAATGAGCAGTTCTTC. Encoded protein: CASSLGGNHNEQFF.

This clonotype was detected only a few times. This rearrangement joins TRBV20-1 to TRBJ2-5, with 13 bases fitting TRBD2. Germline values: CDR1 DFQATT, CDR2 SNEGSKA (reference sequence). There are 15 residues in the CDR3. V lost 3 bases, J lost 6 bases, and 7 bases stayed unmatched. The CDR3 sequence: CSASRTSGRAQTQYF. The CDR3 coding sequence is TGCAGTGCTAGTAGAACTAGCGGGAGGGCACAGACCCAGTACTTC.

This clonotype was observed a few times. The rearrangement links TRBV29-1 to TRBJ1-2; TRBD1 agrees at 7 bases. The V gene's germline CDR1 is SQVTM and CDR2 ANQGSEA. The V gene end was trimmed by 7 bases and the J gene end by 6 bases; junction bases not matched to a gene: 11. This CDR3 comprises 13 residues. This CDR3 reads CSAKGGTDDGYTF. The CDR3 DNA reads as TGCAGCGCCAAAGGGGGGACAGATGATGGCTACACCTTC.

The chain employs TRBV7-9 and TRBJ2-7; 9 nucleotides line up with TRBD1. V dropped 1 base and J dropped 4; count of bases not matched to a gene: 14. This CDR3 region has 18 residues. Germline V gene data show CDR1 as SEHNR and CDR2 as FQNEAQ (reference sequence). In DNA form, the CDR3 reads TGTGCCAGCAGCTTAGTTCTGTTGGAGGGACAGGGACTTTACGAGCAGTACTTC. This gives the protein CASSLVLLEGQGLYEQYF. Together with reference TRBV7-9 and TRBJ2-7, the CDR3 gives the full variable domain: DTGVSQNPRHKITKRGQNVTFRCDPISEHNRLYWYRQTLGQGPEFLTYFQNEAQLEKSRLLSDRFSAERPKGSFSTLEIQRTEQGDSAMYLCASSLVLLEGQGLYEQYFGPGTRLTVT.

CDR3 sequence: CASSLGVAGGQSGQETQYF. Here the CDR3 DNA reads TGTGCCAGCAGTTTAGGGGTAGCGGGGGGGCAATCCGGACAAGAGACCCAGTACTTC. The chain is built from TRBV27 and TRBJ2-5; TRBD2 matches 11 bases. Trimming took 2 bases from V and 2 from J; bases not matched to a gene: 13. The CDR3 contains 19 residues. Germline values: CDR1 MNHEY, CDR2 SMNVEV (reference sequence).

This chain links TRBV7-8 with TRBJ2-2; D may be TRBD1 or TRBD2 (5 bases each). The germline V gene encodes CDR1 SGHVS and CDR2 FQNEAQ. The V end lost 4 bases, the J end lost 2 bases, and 23 bases lay between the germline ends. The CDR3 sequence is 19 residues long. Here the CDR3 reads CASSSGFYGAPANTGELFF. DNA for the CDR3: TGTGCCAGCAGCTCAGGTTTCTACGGGGCCCCAGCCAACACCGGGGAGCTGTTTTTT.

The V and J genes are TRBV4-1 and TRBJ1-1; D perhaps matches TRBD1 (5 bases). This CDR3 region has 14 residues. Looked up from germline, CDR1 is MGHRA and CDR2 is YSYEKL. V gave up 2 bases and J gave up 3 bases, with 10 bases separating them. DNA for the CDR3: TGCGCCAGCAGCCAACAAGACAGATACACTGAAGCTTTCTTT. Translating gives CASSQQDRYTEAFF.

The J gene is TRBJ2-1, the V gene TRBV4-3; 8 positions agree with TRBD2. Germline CDR1 and CDR2: LGHNA and YSLEER. The junction had 18 bases not matched to a gene; V was cut back by 4 bases and J by 7 bases. The CDR3 is 18 amino acids. The CDR3 sequence: CASSPQQGSAGVANEQFF. The CDR3 bases are TGCGCCAGCAGCCCACAACAAGGGTCAGCGGGAGTGGCGAATGAGCAGTTCTTC.

The sample holds a few counts of this clonotype. The chain employs TRBV12-3 or TRBV12-4 and TRBJ2-1; TRBD1 matches at 8 bases. The V gene end was trimmed by 6 bases and the J gene end by 7 bases; junction bases not matched to a gene: 11. The CDR3 has 15 residues. The CDR3 sequence is CASRHDRGEGNEQFF. CDR3 nucleotide sequence: TGTGCCAGCAGGCACGACAGGGGTGAGGGAAATGAGCAGTTCTTC.